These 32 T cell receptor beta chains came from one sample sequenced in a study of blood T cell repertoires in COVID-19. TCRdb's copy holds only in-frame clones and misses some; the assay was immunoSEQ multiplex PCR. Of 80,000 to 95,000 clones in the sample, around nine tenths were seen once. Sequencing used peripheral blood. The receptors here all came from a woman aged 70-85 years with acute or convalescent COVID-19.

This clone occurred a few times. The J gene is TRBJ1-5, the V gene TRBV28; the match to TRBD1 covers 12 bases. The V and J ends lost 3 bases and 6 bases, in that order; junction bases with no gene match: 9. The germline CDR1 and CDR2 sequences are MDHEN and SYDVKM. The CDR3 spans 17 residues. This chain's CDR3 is CASSLHPGQGASQPQHF. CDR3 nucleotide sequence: TGTGCCAGCAGTTTGCATCCGGGACAGGGGGCGAGTCAGCCCCAGCATTTT.

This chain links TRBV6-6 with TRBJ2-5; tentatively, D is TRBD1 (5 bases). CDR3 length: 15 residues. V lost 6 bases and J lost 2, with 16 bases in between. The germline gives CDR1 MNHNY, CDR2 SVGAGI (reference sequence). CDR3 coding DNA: TGTGCCAGCAGCCAAAATATTAGGGGACAAGAGACCCAGTACTTC. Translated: CASSQNIRGQETQYF.

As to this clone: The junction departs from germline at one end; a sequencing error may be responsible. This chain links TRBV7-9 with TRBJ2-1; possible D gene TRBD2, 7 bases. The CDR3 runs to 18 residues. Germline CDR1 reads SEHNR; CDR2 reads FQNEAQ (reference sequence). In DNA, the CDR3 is TGTGCCAGCAGCAATCCCGTAGGGGGGAGGGCCTCCGACAATGAGCAGTTCTTC. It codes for CASSNPVGGRASDNEQFF.

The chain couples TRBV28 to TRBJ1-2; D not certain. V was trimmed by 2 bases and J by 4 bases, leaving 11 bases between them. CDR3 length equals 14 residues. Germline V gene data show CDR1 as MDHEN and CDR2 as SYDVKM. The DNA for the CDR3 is TGTGCCAGCAGTTTACCCCAGGCAAGCTATGGCTACACCTTC. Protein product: CASSLPQASYGYTF.

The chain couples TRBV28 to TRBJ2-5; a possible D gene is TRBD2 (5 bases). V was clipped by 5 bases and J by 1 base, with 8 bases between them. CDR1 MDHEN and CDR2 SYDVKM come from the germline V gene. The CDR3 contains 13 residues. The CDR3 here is CASSRGRQETQYF. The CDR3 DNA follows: TGTGCCAGCAGTCGGGGTCGCCAAGAGACCCAGTACTTC. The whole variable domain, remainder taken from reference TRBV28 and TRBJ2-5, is DVKVTQSSRYLVKRTGEKVFLECVQDMDHENMFWYRQDPGLGLRLIYFSYDVKMKEKGDIPEGYSVSREKKERFSLILESASTNQTSMYLCASSRGRQETQYFGPGTRLLVL.

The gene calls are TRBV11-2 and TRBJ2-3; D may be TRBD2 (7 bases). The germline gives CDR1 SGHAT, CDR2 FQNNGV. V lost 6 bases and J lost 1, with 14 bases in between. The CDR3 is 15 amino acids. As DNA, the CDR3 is TGTGCCAGCAGACTAGGGGGGGCGGGCACAGATACGCAGTATTTT. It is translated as CASRLGGAGTDTQYF.

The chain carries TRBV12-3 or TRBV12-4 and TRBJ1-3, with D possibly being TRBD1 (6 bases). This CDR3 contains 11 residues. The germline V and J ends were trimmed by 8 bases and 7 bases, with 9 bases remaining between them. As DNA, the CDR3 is TGTGCCAGCCAGGGGTCGAACACCATATATTTT. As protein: CASQGSNTIYF.

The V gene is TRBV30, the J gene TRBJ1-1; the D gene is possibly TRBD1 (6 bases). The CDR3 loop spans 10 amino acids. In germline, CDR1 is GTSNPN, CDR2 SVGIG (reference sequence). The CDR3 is CAFYRVPAFF. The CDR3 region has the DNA TGTGCTTTTTACAGGGTTCCAGCTTTCTTT.

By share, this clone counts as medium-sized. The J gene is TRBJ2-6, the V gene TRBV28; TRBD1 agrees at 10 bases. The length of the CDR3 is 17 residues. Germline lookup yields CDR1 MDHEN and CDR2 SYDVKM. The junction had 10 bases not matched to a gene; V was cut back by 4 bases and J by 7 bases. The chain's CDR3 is CASSSGTGDLVANVLTF. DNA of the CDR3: TGTGCCAGCAGTTCCGGGACAGGGGATTTGGTAGCCAACGTCCTGACTTTC.

CDR3 protein: CASSSDRWSTDTQYF. CDR3 coding DNA: TGTGCCAGCAGCTCTGACAGGTGGAGCACAGATACGCAGTATTTT. This chain links TRBV7-2 with TRBJ2-3; D might be TRBD1 (6 bases). CDR1 is SGHTA and CDR2 is FQGNSA in the germline V gene. This CDR3 has 15 amino acids. V was trimmed by 4 bases and J by 0 bases, leaving 11 bases between them.

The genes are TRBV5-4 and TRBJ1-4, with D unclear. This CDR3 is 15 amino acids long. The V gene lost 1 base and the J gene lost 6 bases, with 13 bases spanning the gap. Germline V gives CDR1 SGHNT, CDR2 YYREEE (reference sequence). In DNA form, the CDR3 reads TGTGCCAGCAGCTTGTATTCACATTCCCATGAAAAACTGTTTTTT. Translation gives CASSLYSHSHEKLFF.

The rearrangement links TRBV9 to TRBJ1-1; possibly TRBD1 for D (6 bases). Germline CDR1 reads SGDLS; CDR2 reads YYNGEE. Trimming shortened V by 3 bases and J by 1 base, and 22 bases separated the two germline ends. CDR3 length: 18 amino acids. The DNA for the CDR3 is TGTGCCAGCAGCGAGCCCCCAGGGGAATGGTTCCCGAACACTGAAGCTTTCTTT. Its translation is CASSEPPGEWFPNTEAFF.

This chain's CDR3 is CSVDWDSTGELFF. As DNA, the CDR3 is TGCAGCGTTGACTGGGACAGTACCGGGGAGCTGTTTTTT. The chain carries TRBV29-1 and TRBJ2-2; 7 nucleotides line up with TRBD1. CDR1 and CDR2 from the germline V gene are SQVTM and ANQGSEA. The V gene end was trimmed by 3 bases and the J gene end by 5 bases; junction bases not matched to a gene: 3. The CDR3 spans 13 residues.

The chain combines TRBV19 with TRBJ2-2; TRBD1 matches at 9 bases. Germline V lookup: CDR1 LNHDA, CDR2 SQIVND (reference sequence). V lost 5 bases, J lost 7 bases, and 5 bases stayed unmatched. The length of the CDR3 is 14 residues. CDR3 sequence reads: CASSRTGVGGELFF. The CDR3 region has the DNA TGTGCCAGTAGTCGGACAGGGGTGGGCGGGGAGCTGTTTTTT. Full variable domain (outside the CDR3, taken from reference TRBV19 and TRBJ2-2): DGGITQSPKYLFRKEGQNVTLSCEQNLNHDAMYWYRQDPGQGLRLIYYSQIVNDFQKGDIAEGYSVSREKKESFPLTVTSAQKNPTAFYLCASSRTGVGGELFFGEGSRLTVL.

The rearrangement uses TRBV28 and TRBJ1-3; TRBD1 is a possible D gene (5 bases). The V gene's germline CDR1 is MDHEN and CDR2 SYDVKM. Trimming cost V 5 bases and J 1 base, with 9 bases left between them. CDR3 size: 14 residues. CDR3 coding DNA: TGTGCCAGCAGTCGGACACATTCTGGAAACACCATATATTTT. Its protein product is CASSRTHSGNTIYF. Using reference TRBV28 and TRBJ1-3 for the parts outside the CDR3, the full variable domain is DVKVTQSSRYLVKRTGEKVFLECVQDMDHENMFWYRQDPGLGLRLIYFSYDVKMKEKGDIPEGYSVSREKKERFSLILESASTNQTSMYLCASSRTHSGNTIYFGEGSWLTVV.

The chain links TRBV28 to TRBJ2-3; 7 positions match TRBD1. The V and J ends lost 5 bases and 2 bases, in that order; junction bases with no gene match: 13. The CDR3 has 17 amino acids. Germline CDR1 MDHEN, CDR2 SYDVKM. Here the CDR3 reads CASSDRDSGPNTDTQYF. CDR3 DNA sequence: TGTGCCAGCAGTGACCGGGACAGCGGCCCCAACACAGATACGCAGTATTTT.

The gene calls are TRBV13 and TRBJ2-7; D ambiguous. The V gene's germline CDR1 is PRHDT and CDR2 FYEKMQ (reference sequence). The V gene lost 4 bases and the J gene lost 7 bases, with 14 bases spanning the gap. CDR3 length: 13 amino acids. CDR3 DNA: TGTGCCAGCAGCTCTACCCCCCCCGGTGAGCAGTACGTC. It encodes CASSSTPPGEQYV.

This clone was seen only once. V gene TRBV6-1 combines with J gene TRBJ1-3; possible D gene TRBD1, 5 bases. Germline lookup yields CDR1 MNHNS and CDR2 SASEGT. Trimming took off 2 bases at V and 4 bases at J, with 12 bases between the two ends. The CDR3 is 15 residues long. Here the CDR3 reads CASSERAGIGNTIYF. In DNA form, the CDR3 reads TGTGCCAGCAGTGAACGAGCAGGGATAGGAAACACCATATATTTT.

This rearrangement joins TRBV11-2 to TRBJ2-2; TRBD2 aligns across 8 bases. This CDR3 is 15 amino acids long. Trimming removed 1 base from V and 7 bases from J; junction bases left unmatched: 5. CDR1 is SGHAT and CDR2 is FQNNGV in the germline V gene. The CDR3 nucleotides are TGTGCCAGCAGCTTAGTAGCGGGATACGGCGGGGAGCTGTTTTTT. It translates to CASSLVAGYGGELFF.

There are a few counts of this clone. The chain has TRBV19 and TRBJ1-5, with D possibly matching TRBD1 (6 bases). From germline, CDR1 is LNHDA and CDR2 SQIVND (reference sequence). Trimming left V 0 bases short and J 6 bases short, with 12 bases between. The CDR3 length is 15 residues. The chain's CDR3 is CASSIETGLSQPQHF. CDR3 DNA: TGTGCCAGTAGTATAGAGACAGGTCTAAGTCAGCCCCAGCATTTT.

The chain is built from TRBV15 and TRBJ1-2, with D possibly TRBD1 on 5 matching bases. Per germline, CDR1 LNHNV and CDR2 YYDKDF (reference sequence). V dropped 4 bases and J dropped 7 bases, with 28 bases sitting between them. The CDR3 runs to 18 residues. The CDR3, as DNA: TGTGCCACCAGCACAGCTCAGGGTCGGGGGACCAACCACGGTGGCTACACCTTC. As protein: CATSTAQGRGTNHGGYTF.

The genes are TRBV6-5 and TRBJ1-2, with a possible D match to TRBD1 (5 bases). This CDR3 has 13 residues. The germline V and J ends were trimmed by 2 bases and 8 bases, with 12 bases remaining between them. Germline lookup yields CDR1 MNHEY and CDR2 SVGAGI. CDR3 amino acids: CASSYQGIGGYTF. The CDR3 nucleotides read TGTGCCAGCAGTTACCAGGGAATCGGCGGCTACACCTTC.

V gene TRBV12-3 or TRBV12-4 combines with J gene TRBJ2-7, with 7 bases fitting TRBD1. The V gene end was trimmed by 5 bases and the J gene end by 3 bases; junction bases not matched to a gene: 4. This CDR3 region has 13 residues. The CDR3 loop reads CASSTRQGYEQYF. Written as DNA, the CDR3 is TGTGCCAGCAGTACCCGACAGGGCTACGAGCAGTACTTC.

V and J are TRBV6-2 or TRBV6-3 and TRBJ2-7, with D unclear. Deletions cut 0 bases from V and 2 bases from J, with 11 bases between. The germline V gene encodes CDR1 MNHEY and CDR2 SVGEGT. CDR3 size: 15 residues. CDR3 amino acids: CASSYSTGLTYEQYF. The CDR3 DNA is TGTGCCAGCAGTTACTCGACTGGTTTGACCTACGAGCAGTACTTC.

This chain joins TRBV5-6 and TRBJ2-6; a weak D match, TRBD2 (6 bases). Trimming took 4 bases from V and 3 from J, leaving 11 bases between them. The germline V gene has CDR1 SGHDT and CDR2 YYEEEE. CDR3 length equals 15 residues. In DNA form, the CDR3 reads TGTGCCAGCAGCGTGAGGGAGGTTGGGGCCAACGTCCTGACTTTC. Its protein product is CASSVREVGANVLTF.

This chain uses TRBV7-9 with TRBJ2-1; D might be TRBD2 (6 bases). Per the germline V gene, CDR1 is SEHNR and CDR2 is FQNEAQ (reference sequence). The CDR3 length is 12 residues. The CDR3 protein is CASRAGGDEQFF. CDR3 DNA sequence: TGTGCTTCAAGGGCAGGCGGGGATGAGCAGTTCTTC.

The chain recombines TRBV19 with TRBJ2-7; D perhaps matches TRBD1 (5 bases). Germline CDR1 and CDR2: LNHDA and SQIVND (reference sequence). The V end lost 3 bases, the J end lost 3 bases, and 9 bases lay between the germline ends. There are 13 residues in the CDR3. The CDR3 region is CASSMAGIYEQYF. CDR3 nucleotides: TGTGCCAGTAGTATGGCAGGGATCTACGAGCAGTACTTC.

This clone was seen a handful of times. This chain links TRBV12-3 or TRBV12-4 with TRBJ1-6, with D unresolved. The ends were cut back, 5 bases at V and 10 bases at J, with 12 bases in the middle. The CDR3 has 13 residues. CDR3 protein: CASSLLTGSPLHF. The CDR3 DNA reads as TGTGCCAGCAGTCTGTTGACCGGGTCACCCCTCCACTTT.

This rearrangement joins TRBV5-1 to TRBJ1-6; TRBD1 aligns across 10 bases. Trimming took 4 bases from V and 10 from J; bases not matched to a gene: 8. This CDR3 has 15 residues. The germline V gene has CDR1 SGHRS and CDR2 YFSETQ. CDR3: CASSAWDRGGSPLHF. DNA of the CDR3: TGCGCCAGCAGCGCCTGGGACAGGGGTGGATCACCCCTCCACTTT. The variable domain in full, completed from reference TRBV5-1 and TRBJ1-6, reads KAGVTQTPRYLIKTRGQQVTLSCSPISGHRSVSWYQQTPGQGLQFLFEYFSETQRNKGNFPGRFSGRQFSNSRSEMNVSTLELGDSALYLCASSAWDRGGSPLHFGNGTRLTVT.

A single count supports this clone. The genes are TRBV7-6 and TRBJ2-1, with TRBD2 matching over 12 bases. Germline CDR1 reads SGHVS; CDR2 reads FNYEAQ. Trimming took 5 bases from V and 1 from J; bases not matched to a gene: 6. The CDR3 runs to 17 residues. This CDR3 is CASSGGTSGRSYNEQFF. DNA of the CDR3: TGTGCCAGCAGCGGCGGGACTAGCGGGCGGTCCTACAATGAGCAGTTCTTC. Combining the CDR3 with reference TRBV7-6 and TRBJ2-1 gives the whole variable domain GAGVSQSPRYKVTKRGQDVALRCDPISGHVSLYWYRQALGQGPEFLTYFNYEAQQDKSGLPNDRFSAERPEGSISTLTIQRTEQRDSAMYRCASSGGTSGRSYNEQFFGPGTRLTVL.

The CDR3 reads CSVDDAGSYGYTF. DNA for the CDR3: TGCAGCGTTGATGACGCAGGCTCCTATGGCTACACCTTC. The chain is built from TRBV29-1 and TRBJ1-2, with D unclear. The CDR3 sequence is 13 residues long. The ends were cut back, 3 bases at V and 4 bases at J, with 12 bases in the middle. Germline-derived CDR1 and CDR2 are SQVTM and ANQGSEA.

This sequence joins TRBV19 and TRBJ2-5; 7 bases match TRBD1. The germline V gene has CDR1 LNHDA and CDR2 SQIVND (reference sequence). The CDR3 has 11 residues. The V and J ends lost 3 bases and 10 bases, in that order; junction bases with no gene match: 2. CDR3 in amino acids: CASSMTGIQYF. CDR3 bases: TGTGCCAGTAGTATGACAGGGATCCAGTACTTC.